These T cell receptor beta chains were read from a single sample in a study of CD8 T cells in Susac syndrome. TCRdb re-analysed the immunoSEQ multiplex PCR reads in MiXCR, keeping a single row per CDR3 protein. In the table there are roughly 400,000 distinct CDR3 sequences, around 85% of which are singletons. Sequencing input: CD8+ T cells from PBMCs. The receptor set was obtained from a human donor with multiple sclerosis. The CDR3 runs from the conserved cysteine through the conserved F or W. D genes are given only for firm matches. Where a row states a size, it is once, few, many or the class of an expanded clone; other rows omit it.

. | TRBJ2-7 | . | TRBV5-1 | CASSLAPQGHEQYF | TGCGCCAGCAGCTTGGCCCCACAGGGCCACGAGCAGTACTTC
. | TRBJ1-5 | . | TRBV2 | CASSEDLGVINQPQHF | TGTGCCAGCAGTGAAGATTTAGGGGTCATCAATCAGCCCCAGCATTTT
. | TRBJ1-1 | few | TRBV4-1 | CASSQLSGMNTEAFF | TGCGCCAGCAGCCAATTATCAGGCATGAACACTGAAGCTTTCTTT
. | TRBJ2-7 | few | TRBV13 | CASSPPGAGDYYEQYF | TGTGCCAGCAGCCCCCCCGGGGCAGGGGACTACTACGAGCAGTACTTC
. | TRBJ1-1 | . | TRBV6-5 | CASSYEDPMNTEAFF | TGTGCCAGCAGTTACGAAGACCCAATGAACACTGAAGCTTTCTTT
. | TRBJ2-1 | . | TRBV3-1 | CASSQDPGTSREQFF | TGTGCCAGCAGCCAAGACCCCGGGACTTCGCGGGAGCAGTTCTTC
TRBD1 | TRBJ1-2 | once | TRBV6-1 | CASKDRAPSWGYTF | TGTGCCAGCAAAGACAGGGCACCTTCTTGGGGCTACACCTTC
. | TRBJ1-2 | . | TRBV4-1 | CASSLTAETALNYGYTF | TGCGCCAGCAGCCTGACCGCCGAGACAGCACTTAACTATGGCTACACCTTC
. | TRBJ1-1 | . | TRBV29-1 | CSAEGLTNTEAFF | TGCAGCGCGGAGGGACTCACGAACACTGAAGCTTTCTTT
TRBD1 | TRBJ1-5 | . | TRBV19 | CATDKVQGYGQPQHF | TGTGCCACCGATAAAGTACAGGGGTATGGGCAGCCCCAGCATTTT
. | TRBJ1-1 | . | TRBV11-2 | CASSWWGEGTEAFF | TGTGCCAGCAGCTGGTGGGGAGAGGGCACTGAAGCTTTCTTT
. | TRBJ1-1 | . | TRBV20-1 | CSARDWQNTEAFF | TGCAGTGCTAGAGATTGGCAGAACACTGAAGCTTTCTTT
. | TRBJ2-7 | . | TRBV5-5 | CASREEVPYEQYF | TGTGCCAGCAGGGAGGAGGTTCCCTACGAGCAGTACTTC
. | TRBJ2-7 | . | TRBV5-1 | CASSFLPGEPYEQYF | TGCGCCAGCAGCTTCCTTCCAGGGGAGCCCTACGAGCAGTACTTC
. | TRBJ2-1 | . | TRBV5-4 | CASSSQSLLIRNEQFF | TGTGCCAGCAGCTCCCAATCCCTCTTGATTCGCAATGAGCAGTTCTTC
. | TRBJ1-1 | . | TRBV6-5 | CASSREGDTEAFF | TGTGCCAGCAGTCGGGAGGGGGACACTGAAGCTTTCTTT
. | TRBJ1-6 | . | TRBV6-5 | CASSYSGEYSYNSPLHF | TGTGCCAGCAGTTACTCAGGGGAATACTCCTATAATTCACCCCTCCACTTT
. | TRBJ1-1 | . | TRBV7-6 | CASSLIWGPMNTEAFF | TGTGCCAGCAGCCTAATTTGGGGGCCCATGAACACTGAAGCTTTCTTT
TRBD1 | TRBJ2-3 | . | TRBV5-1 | CASSKDRDTDTQYF | TGCGCCAGCAGCAAGGACAGGGACACAGATACGCAGTATTTT
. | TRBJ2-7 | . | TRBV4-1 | CASSLVPESPSEQYF | TGCGCCAGCAGCCTAGTTCCCGAAAGCCCGTCGGAGCAGTACTTC
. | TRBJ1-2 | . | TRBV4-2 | CASSQDSYSKGYTF | TGTGCCAGCAGCCAAGATTCGTACTCAAAAGGCTACACCTTC
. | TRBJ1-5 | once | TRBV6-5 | CASSPTSDNQPQHF | TGTGCCAGCAGTCCTACAAGTGACAATCAGCCCCAGCATTTT
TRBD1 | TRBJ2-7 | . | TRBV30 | CAWRGQGAYEQYF | TGTGCCTGGAGGGGACAGGGGGCCTACGAGCAGTACTTC
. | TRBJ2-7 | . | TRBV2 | CASSDVGYSYEQYF | TGTGCCAGCAGTGATGTTGGCTACTCCTACGAGCAGTACTTC
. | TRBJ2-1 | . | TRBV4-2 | CASSQDAGERLSYNEQFF | TGTGCCAGCAGCCAAGACGCGGGCGAGCGATTATCCTACAATGAGCAGTTCTTC
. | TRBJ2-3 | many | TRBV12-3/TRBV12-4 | CASSLGDTQYF | TGTGCCAGCAGCTTAGGAGATACGCAGTATTTT
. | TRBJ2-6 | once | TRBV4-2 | CASSHPSGAEGANVLTF | TGTGCCAGCAGCCACCCCTCGGGGGCTGAAGGGGCCAACGTCCTGACTTTC
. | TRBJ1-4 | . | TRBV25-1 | CASSEATGDLFINEKLFF | TGTGCCAGCAGTGAGGCGACAGGCGACCTATTCATTAATGAAAAACTGTTTTTT
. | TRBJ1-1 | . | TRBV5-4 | CASSLALAGGGTEAFF | TGTGCCAGCAGCTTGGCACTAGCGGGGGGCGGTACTGAAGCTTTCTTT
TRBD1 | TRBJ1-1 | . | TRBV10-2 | CASRGPGQGSGTEAFF | TGCGCCAGCAGGGGACCCGGACAGGGGTCTGGCACTGAAGCTTTCTTT
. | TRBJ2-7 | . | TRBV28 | CASSSRRDQHGMEQYF | TGTGCCAGCAGTTCCCGCCGGGACCAACATGGGATGGAGCAGTACTTC
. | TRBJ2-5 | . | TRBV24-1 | CATSRVSSIQTQYF | TGTGCCACCTCCCGGGTCTCTAGTATTCAGACCCAGTACTTC
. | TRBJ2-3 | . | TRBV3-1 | CASSQDSGPDTQYF | TGTGCCAGCAGCCAAGACAGCGGTCCAGATACGCAGTATTTT
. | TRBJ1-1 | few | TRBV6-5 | CASSYSAGAEAFF | TGTGCCAGCAGTTACTCTGCAGGGGCTGAAGCTTTCTTT
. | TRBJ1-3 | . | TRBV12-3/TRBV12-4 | CASSPMGNTIYF | TGTGCCAGCAGCCCCATGGGAAACACCATATATTTT
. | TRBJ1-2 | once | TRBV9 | CASSDPTGGMVEGYTF | TGTGCCAGCAGCGACCCTACGGGGGGGATGGTGGAGGGCTACACCTTC
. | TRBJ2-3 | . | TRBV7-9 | CASSSEDTQYF | TGTGCCAGCAGCTCGGAAGATACGCAGTATTTT
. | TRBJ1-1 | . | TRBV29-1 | CSVIANTEAFF | TGCAGCGTGATAGCGAACACTGAAGCTTTCTTT
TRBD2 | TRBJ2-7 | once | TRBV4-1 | CASSHTSGTSGGRGSYEQYF | TGCGCCAGCAGCCACACGTCCGGGACTAGCGGGGGTCGGGGTTCCTACGAGCAGTACTTC
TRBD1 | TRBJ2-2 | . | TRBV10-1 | CASSPGTGENTGELFF | TGCGCCAGCAGTCCAGGGACAGGGGAAAACACCGGGGAGCTGTTTTTT
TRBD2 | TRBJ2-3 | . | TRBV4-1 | CASGVLSGSTDTQYF | TGCGCCAGCGGCGTACTTAGCGGGAGCACAGATACGCAGTATTTT
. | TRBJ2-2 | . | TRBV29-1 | CSVELENTGELFF | TGCAGCGTTGAGCTAGAGAACACCGGGGAGCTGTTTTTT
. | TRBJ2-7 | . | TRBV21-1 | CASVRGASYEQYF | TGTGCCAGCGTCCGGGGTGCATCCTACGAGCAGTACTTC
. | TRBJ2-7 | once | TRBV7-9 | CASSRGSRGPAYEQYF | TGTGCCAGCAGCCGGGGAAGTCGGGGGCCCGCCTACGAGCAGTACTTC
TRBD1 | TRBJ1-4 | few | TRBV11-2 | CASSQWVVGQRSEKLFF | TGTGCCAGCAGCCAGTGGGTAGTGGGACAGAGGAGTGAAAAACTGTTTTTT
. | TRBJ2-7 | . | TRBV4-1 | CASSQGEDEQYF | TGCGCCAGCAGCCAAGGGGAAGACGAGCAGTACTTC
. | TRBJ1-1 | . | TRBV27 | CASSWGNSEPFF | TGTGCCAGCAGTTGGGGGAACTCCGAACCTTTCTTT
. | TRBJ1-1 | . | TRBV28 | CASISGAGPNTEAFF | TGTGCCAGCATCTCGGGGGCAGGTCCGAACACTGAAGCTTTCTTT
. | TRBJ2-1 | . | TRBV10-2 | CASSESIKRPTNEQFF | TGCGCCAGCAGTGAGTCGATCAAGCGGCCCACCAATGAGCAGTTCTTC
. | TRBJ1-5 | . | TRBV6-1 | CASFLGTLKSNQPQHF | TGTGCCAGCTTCCTGGGAACTTTGAAGTCAAATCAGCCCCAGCATTTT
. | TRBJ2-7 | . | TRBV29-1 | CSVVGWAEAGEQYF | TGCAGCGTTGTTGGGTGGGCGGAGGCGGGGGAGCAGTACTTC
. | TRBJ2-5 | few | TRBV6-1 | CASSRVGGGYETQYF | TGTGCCAGCAGCCGGGTCGGTGGAGGGTATGAGACCCAGTACTTC
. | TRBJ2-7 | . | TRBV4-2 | CASSQGSTTEQYF | TGTGCCAGCAGCCAAGGGAGTACTACAGAGCAGTACTTC